These T cell receptor beta chains were read from a single sample in a study of Graves' ophthalmopathy and Graves' hyperthyroidism. Via MiXCR, TCRdb re-called the multiplex PCR reads, giving one row per CDR3 protein. The sample shows approximately 480,000 distinct CDR3 sequences, 13% to 15% of them seen only once. Sample: blood. Receptors were obtained from a woman aged 30 to 39 with Graves' ophthalmopathy. CDR3s include the opening cysteine and the closing phenylalanine or tryptophan. The D gene is left open where the match is weak.

d_call v_call cdr3_aa
. TRBV28 CASSPPYSDYEQYF
. TRBV28 CASSRRGQGETQDF
. TRBV12-3/TRBV12-4 CASKEDPNTGELFF
. TRBV10-3 CAISEVNQPQHF
. TRBV5-1 CASSETAIDTGELFF
TRBD1 TRBV5-1 CASSITGTGRYEQYF
. TRBV20-1 CSARDAAYEQYF
. TRBV30 CAWGPKGNQPQHF
. TRBV2 CASKVGRYTGELFF
TRBD1 TRBV7-9 CASSLTGGKNYGYTF
TRBD1 TRBV6-1 CASSADRGKSFF
. TRBV20-1 CSARVAGRNTEAFF
. TRBV15 CATSYEQGTQPQHF
TRBD1 TRBV28 CASSLPGQEKNYGYTF
. TRBV29-1 CSVGVGGTEDGYGYTF
. TRBV2 CASSHRVLETQYF
TRBD1 TRBV3-1 CASSHDRVQNGYTF
. TRBV7-2 CASSPTGIPYGYTF
. TRBV3-1 CASSQVGEGYGYTF
TRBD2 TRBV6-4 CASSEGLAGAYEQYF
TRBD1 TRBV2 CASSEVGQGIKPQHF
TRBD2 TRBV4-1 CASSQTSGGTQYF
TRBD1 TRBV12-3/TRBV12-4 CASTRQGPNTEAFF
. TRBV2 CASSWPGSYTF
TRBD1 TRBV2 CASRPQGSQETQYF
. TRBV5-1 CASSLEGRYGYTF
. TRBV6-1 CASSPRAQRGNQPQHF
. TRBV12-3/TRBV12-4 CASSLTGPQPQHF
. TRBV28 CASSLPPGNEETQYF
TRBD1 TRBV6-4 CASRTGTGGSWGNQPQHF
TRBD2 TRBV6-2/TRBV6-3 CASSYSGGTSGGAFQETQYF
. TRBV6-1 CASWRNTQSGEQYF
. TRBV11-2 CASSFSRQNYEQYF
. TRBV6-1 CASSRKGGMNTEAFF
. TRBV28 CASSLIGDTGELFF
. TRBV9 CASSATDSGNTIYF
. TRBV30 CAWSVGGESGYTF
TRBD1 TRBV28 CASSGDRRSYEQYF
. TRBV10-3 CAIGGDQETQYF
TRBD1 TRBV7-2 CASTDRGRGGELFF
. TRBV12-3/TRBV12-4 CASRPAGLQTQYF
. TRBV9 CASSVNAGVGGYTF
. TRBV12-3/TRBV12-4 CASSLNHGGDGYTF
TRBD1 TRBV3-1 CASSRGQGGNTIYF
. TRBV7-2 CASSLQVNQPQHF
. TRBV7-2 CASSLEPVSYEQYF
TRBD2 TRBV28 CASTSAGETYEQYF
TRBD2 TRBV24-1 CATSDGTRTYEQYF
. TRBV19 CASSRDPLNSPLHF
. TRBV4-1 CASSPTNGFFEQYF
. TRBV20-1 CSARDGTYGTEAFF
TRBD1 TRBV20-1 CSAQGADSPLHF
. TRBV28 CASMGSALAKNIQYF
. TRBV6-2/TRBV6-3 CASSEPRFVDRPTEAFF
. TRBV18 CASSRTIRDGAYEQYF